What follows are 23 T cell receptor beta chains derived from one specimen sequenced in a study of identical twins. TCRdb re-analysed the 5' RACE reads in MiXCR, keeping a single row per CDR3 protein. The data contain around 690,000 distinct CDR3 sequences, around 20% of them singletons. Separately, the same data were catalogued under a study of T cells expressing NK-cell markers.

The sequenced sample consisted of PBMCs. These TCRs come from a young woman in good health.

This clonotype was seen a handful of times. CDR3 residues: CSVDRGVAAGEQYF. The CDR3 DNA is TGCAGCGTTGATCGGGGGGTAGCTGCGGGCGAGCAGTACTTC. The gene calls are TRBV29-1 and TRBJ2-7; 7 bases line up with TRBD2. Germline lookup yields CDR1 SQVTM and CDR2 ANQGSEA. The CDR3 consists of 14 residues. Unmatched junction bases numbered 11, after V lost 3 bases and J lost 6 bases.

The V and J genes are TRBV12-3 or TRBV12-4 and TRBJ2-7, with D perhaps matching TRBD1 or TRBD2 (5 bases each). The germline V and J ends were trimmed by 6 bases and 6 bases, with 21 bases remaining between them. This CDR3 comprises 15 residues. The CDR3 DNA is TGTGCCAGCAGGCCGAGGGGATCGGTGATCAGCGAGCAGTACTTC. Its translation is CASRPRGSVISEQYF.

This clonotype was recorded many times. The gene calls are TRBV15 and TRBJ2-3; D remains ambiguous. Trimming cost V 3 bases and J 4 bases, with 5 bases left between them. In germline, CDR1 is LNHNV, CDR2 YYDKDF (reference sequence). This CDR3 contains 12 residues. Here the CDR3 DNA reads TGTGCCACCAGCAGGGGCGCAGATACGCAGTATTTT. Its protein is CATSRGADTQYF.

Notes on this clonotype: Being one base from a much bigger clone, this may be a read error. The J gene is TRBJ2-4, the V gene TRBV12-3 or TRBV12-4; D is possibly TRBD1 (6 bases). Between the trimmed V and J ends, which lost 4 bases and 0 bases, there was a span of 7 bases. The CDR3 is 14 residues long. CDR3: CASSSGVAKNIQYF. The DNA for the CDR3 is TGTGCCAGCAGTTCAGGGGTAGCCAAAAACATTCAGTACTTC.

Only a few counts were recorded for this clonotype. The chain joins TRBV10-3 to TRBJ1-2; D gene ambiguous. The CDR3 length is 15 residues. Trimming removed 6 bases from V and 5 bases from J, with 19 bases in between. The germline V gene encodes CDR1 ENHRY and CDR2 SYGVKD. The CDR3 loop reads CAIRDPVKVGYGYTF. The CDR3 DNA is TGTGCCATCAGGGATCCGGTCAAGGTCGGTTATGGCTACACCTTC.

A few counts support this clonotype. V and J are TRBV20-1 and TRBJ2-3; D is unresolved. The CDR3 sequence is 13 residues long. Per germline, CDR1 DFQATT and CDR2 SNEGSKA (reference sequence). Deletions cut 6 bases from V and 4 bases from J, with 14 bases between. CDR3 region: CSAPSSRADTQYF. The CDR3 DNA sequence: TGCAGTGCCCCAAGCTCTAGAGCAGATACGCAGTATTTT.

This rearrangement joins TRBV7-9 to TRBJ2-3; D remains unclear. This CDR3 has 13 amino acids. Germline CDR1 reads SEHNR; CDR2 reads FQNEAQ (reference sequence). The V gene lost 6 bases and the J gene lost 4 bases, with 11 bases spanning the gap. As DNA, the CDR3 is TGTGCCAGCAGGACTGGGGTCGCAGATACGCAGTATTTT. This sequence encodes CASRTGVADTQYF.

The chain combines TRBV7-2 with TRBJ2-5, with TRBD2 matching 9 bases. The germline CDR1 and CDR2 sequences are SGHTA and FQGNSA. V shed 1 base, J shed 7 bases, and the junction held 7 bases outside the gene matches. This CDR3 spans 15 amino acids. Here the CDR3 DNA reads TGTGCCAGCAGCTTAGTGGCTAGCGGGAAGGGGACCCAGTACTTC. This encodes CASSLVASGKGTQYF.

The chain employs TRBV7-9 and TRBJ1-2; no firm D call. The germline gives CDR1 SEHNR, CDR2 FQNEAQ (reference sequence). The germline V and J ends were trimmed by 1 base and 4 bases, with 10 bases remaining between them. The CDR3 covers 14 residues. The CDR3 reads CASSLGPGSYGYTF. The CDR3 DNA sequence: TGTGCCAGCAGCTTAGGCCCCGGCAGCTATGGCTACACCTTC.

In this sample, this clonotype turned up a few times. CDR3 nucleotides: TGTGCCAGCAGTGACTTGCCACTAGCGGGAGGGCCTTTAGGTGAGCAGTACTTC. This translates into CASSDLPLAGGPLGEQYF. V is TRBV25-1 and J is TRBJ2-7; TRBD2 agrees at 13 bases. V dropped 3 bases and J dropped 7; count of bases not matched to a gene: 15. The CDR3 contains 18 residues. Germline V gene lookup returns CDR1 MGHDK and CDR2 SYGVNS.

This clonotype was recorded a few times. V and J are TRBV5-5 and TRBJ2-1, with 10 bases matching TRBD2. The germline gives CDR1 SGHKS, CDR2 YYEKEE (reference sequence). The V segment lost 5 bases and the J segment 8 bases; nucleotides outside the gene matches: 13. The CDR3 has 16 amino acids. CDR3 amino acids: CASSEPLAGEGDEQFF. CDR3 DNA: TGTGCCAGCAGTGAGCCCCTAGCGGGAGAGGGGGATGAGCAGTTCTTC.

V usage is TRBV6-1 and J usage is TRBJ1-1; 12 positions agree with TRBD1. The germline gives CDR1 MNHNS, CDR2 SASEGT. V lost 6 bases and J lost 6; bases outside the gene matches: 5. The CDR3 contains 14 residues. CDR3 amino acids: CASRPGTGGSEAFF. CDR3 sequence (DNA): TGTGCCAGCAGACCCGGGACAGGGGGCTCTGAAGCTTTCTTT.

In the case of this clonotype: A read error is possible here, since a much larger clone lies one base away. The chain joins TRBV24-1 to TRBJ2-2, with 8 positions matching TRBD1. V gave up 5 bases and J gave up 5 bases; unmatched junction bases: 0. This CDR3 region has 13 residues. Germline values: CDR1 KGHDR, CDR2 SFDVKD. This CDR3 is CATSGQGTGELFF. In DNA, the CDR3 is TGTGCCACCAGTGGACAGGGGACCGGGGAGCTGTTTTTT.

The gene calls are TRBV12-3 or TRBV12-4 and TRBJ2-5; D is perhaps TRBD1 (5 bases). Trimming pared 1 base from V and 9 bases from J, leaving 12 bases between. CDR3 size: 13 residues. The CDR3 DNA reads as TGTGCCAGCAGTTTAGGTATAGGGGTGGCCCAGTACTTC. Its protein product is CASSLGIGVAQYF.

About this clonotype itself: One end of the junction varies from germline; a read error may be responsible. V and J are TRBV20-1 and TRBJ2-2, with 7 bases aligning to TRBD1. The CDR3 extends over 16 amino acids. From germline, CDR1 is DFQATT and CDR2 SNEGSKA (reference sequence). In DNA, the CDR3 is TGCTGTGCTAGAGAGAGGACGAAGCAGGGGGCCGGGGAGCTGTTTTTT. Translation: CCARERTKQGAGELFF.

The genes are TRBV24-1 and TRBJ2-5; D possibly corresponds to TRBD1 (5 bases). The germline V gene has CDR1 KGHDR and CDR2 SFDVKD. CDR3 length: 15 residues. V was clipped by 7 bases and J by 3 bases, with 17 bases between them. This chain's CDR3 is CATSAGQSAKETQYF. CDR3 nucleotide sequence: TGTGCCACCAGCGCAGGGCAATCGGCCAAAGAGACCCAGTACTTC.

The chain is built from TRBV10-2 and TRBJ2-3; 10 nucleotides line up with TRBD2. This CDR3 has 18 residues. The trim removed 6 bases at V and 2 bases at J, leaving 14 bases unmatched. Germline V CDR1 and CDR2: WSHSY, SAAADI. The CDR3 nucleotides read TGCGCCAGCAGCCCCTTCATTCCGACTAGCGGGCTCACAGATACGCAGTATTTT. The encoded protein is CASSPFIPTSGLTDTQYF.

This clonotype was detected once. This rearrangement joins TRBV27 to TRBJ2-7; TRBD1 matches at 9 bases. This CDR3 is 15 amino acids long. Trimming removed 5 bases from V and 0 bases from J; junction bases left unmatched: 5. Per germline, CDR1 MNHEY and CDR2 SMNVEV (reference sequence). Written as DNA, the CDR3 is TGTGCCAGCAGTGACGGACAGGGGAACTCCTACGAGCAGTACTTC. Amino acid sequence: CASSDGQGNSYEQYF.

V usage is TRBV12-3 or TRBV12-4 and J usage is TRBJ2-7; no definite D call. The CDR3 covers 13 residues. V lost 3 bases and J lost 3, with 9 bases in between. This CDR3 is CASSLVASYEQYF. The CDR3 bases are TGTGCCAGCAGTTTGGTGGCTAGCTACGAGCAGTACTTC.

This chain joins TRBV10-3 and TRBJ1-2, with D perhaps TRBD1 (6 bases). The CDR3 length is 16 residues. Trimming took 3 bases from V and 0 from J, leaving 14 bases between them. Germline V lookup: CDR1 ENHRY, CDR2 SYGVKD. The CDR3 region has the DNA TGTGCCATCAGTGACGGGGGGGACATCTCTAACTATGGCTACACCTTC. It is translated as CAISDGGDISNYGYTF.

This clonotype was detected ten times or more. V and J are TRBV6-1 and TRBJ2-7; the D gene is possibly TRBD2 (5 bases). The CDR3 runs 13 residues. Germline V gene lookup returns CDR1 MNHNS and CDR2 SASEGT. The V and J ends lost 8 bases and 6 bases respectively, with 17 bases between them. Here the CDR3 reads CASRRTALFEQYF. DNA of the CDR3: TGTGCCAGCCGGAGGACGGCCCTGTTCGAGCAGTACTTC.

The rearrangement links TRBV5-1 to TRBJ2-2; 8 bases match TRBD1. This CDR3 region has 15 residues. Germline loops: CDR1 SGHRS, CDR2 YFSETQ. The ends lost 4 bases at V and 3 bases at J; junction bases unmatched: 5. CDR3: CASSMSTGDTGELFF. In DNA, the CDR3 is TGCGCCAGCAGCATGTCGACAGGGGACACCGGGGAGCTGTTTTTT. The full variable domain, completed using reference TRBV5-1 and TRBJ2-2, is KAGVTQTPRYLIKTRGQQVTLSCSPISGHRSVSWYQQTPGQGLQFLFEYFSETQRNKGNFPGRFSGRQFSNSRSEMNVSTLELGDSALYLCASSMSTGDTGELFFGEGSRLTVL.

In its sample, this clonotype was seen a few times. CDR3 in amino acids: CASSLGIFSSPLHF. For the CDR3, the DNA is TGTGCCAGCAGCTTAGGCATCTTCTCGTCACCCCTCCACTTT. The chain recombines TRBV7-2 with TRBJ1-6; D gene ambiguous. CDR3 length: 14 residues. Germline-derived CDR1 and CDR2 are SGHTA and FQGNSA. V lost 1 base to trimming and J lost 10 bases, with 11 bases between them. The variable domain in full, with the rest retrieved from reference TRBV7-2 and TRBJ1-6, is GAGVSQSPSNKVTEKGKDVELRCDPISGHTALYWYRQSLGQGLEFLIYFQGNSAPDKSGLPSDRFSAERTGGSVSTLTIQRTQQEDSAVYLCASSLGIFSSPLHFGNGTRLTVT.